A selection of T cell receptor beta chains follows, all from one sample in a study of blood T cell repertoires in COVID-19. Assay used: immunoSEQ multiplex PCR; TCRdb lists only in-frame clones, some missing. Among about 220,000 clones listed, around 88% were seen once. Material: PBMCs or T cells enriched from blood (not recorded which). These receptor sequences come from a woman aged 45-59 years with acute COVID-19. CDR3s include the opening cysteine and the closing phenylalanine or tryptophan. D genes are given only for firm matches. Some rows have no size entry. The others give once, few or many, or a class for an expanded clone.

NA | TRBJ2-1 | TRBD2 | TRBV19 | TGTGCCAGTAGTATAGTACTAGCGGCCGGCTCCTACAATGAGCAGTTCTTC | CASSIVLAAGSYNEQFF
NA | TRBJ2-3 | TRBD2 | TRBV27 | TGTGCCAGCAGAGGACTAGCGGTTTACACAGATACGCAGTATTTT | CASRGLAVYTDTQYF
NA | TRBJ2-7 | TRBD2 | TRBV18 | TGTGCCAGCTCACCAAGCGGGAGCCCCTACGAGCAGTACTTC | CASSPSGSPYEQYF
NA | TRBJ2-1 | TRBD2 | TRBV11-3 | TGTGCCAGCAGCTCCACCTCCAGCGGGAGGGCCTACAATGAGCAGTTCTTC | CASSSTSSGRAYNEQFF
once | TRBJ1-2 | NA | TRBV7-2 | TGTGCCAGCAGCACCGCCCGGGGTAACTATGGCTACACCTTC | CASSTARGNYGYTF
once | TRBJ1-1 | NA | TRBV2 | TGTGCCAGCAGTGAAATGGGCAGGGAGAACACTGAAGCTTTCTTT | CASSEMGRENTEAFF
NA | TRBJ1-2 | NA | TRBV13 | TGTGCCAGCAGCTTAGTTCAGGCCCCGGCTTATGGCTACACCTTC | CASSLVQAPAYGYTF
NA | TRBJ2-7 | NA | TRBV7-2 | TGTGCCAGCAGCTTAGTTCTAGCGACCTACGAGCAGTACTTC | CASSLVLATYEQYF
many | TRBJ2-7 | NA | TRBV3-1/TRBV3-2 | TGTGCCAGCAGCCACGGAGGCTACGAGCAGTACTTC | CASSHGGYEQYF
NA | TRBJ2-2 | TRBD2 | TRBV5-1 | TGCGCCAGCAGCTTGCGCCTAGCGGGACGGACCGGGGAGCTGTTTTTT | CASSLRLAGRTGELFF
NA | TRBJ1-1 | TRBD1 | TRBV6-5 | TGTGCCAGCAGAGGACAGGGGTTGGGCACTGAAGCTTTCTTT | CASRGQGLGTEAFF
NA | TRBJ2-2 | NA | TRBV9 | TGTGCCAGCAGCGTAGCGGGGGGCCCCGGGGAGCTGTTTTTT | CASSVAGGPGELFF
NA | TRBJ2-4 | NA | TRBV28 | TGTGCCAGTGCTTTACTAGCCAAAAACATTCAGTACTTC | CASALLAKNIQYF
NA | TRBJ2-5 | NA | TRBV27 | TGTGCCAGCAGTCCTCGCCGAAGCGGGCAAGAGACCCAGTACTTC | CASSPRRSGQETQYF
NA | TRBJ2-3 | TRBD2 | TRBV9 | TGTGCCAGCAGCGTAGGGTGGCTAGCGGGAGGCACAGATACGCAGTATTTT | CASSVGWLAGGTDTQYF
NA | TRBJ1-2 | TRBD1 | TRBV12-3/TRBV12-4 | TGTGCCAGCAGCAGGGACAGGGGGGCTGGCTACACCTTC | CASSRDRGAGYTF
NA | TRBJ1-2 | TRBD1 | TRBV28 | TGTGCCAGCAGTGGGCCTCGGACAGGCAACTATGGCTACACCTTC | CASSGPRTGNYGYTF